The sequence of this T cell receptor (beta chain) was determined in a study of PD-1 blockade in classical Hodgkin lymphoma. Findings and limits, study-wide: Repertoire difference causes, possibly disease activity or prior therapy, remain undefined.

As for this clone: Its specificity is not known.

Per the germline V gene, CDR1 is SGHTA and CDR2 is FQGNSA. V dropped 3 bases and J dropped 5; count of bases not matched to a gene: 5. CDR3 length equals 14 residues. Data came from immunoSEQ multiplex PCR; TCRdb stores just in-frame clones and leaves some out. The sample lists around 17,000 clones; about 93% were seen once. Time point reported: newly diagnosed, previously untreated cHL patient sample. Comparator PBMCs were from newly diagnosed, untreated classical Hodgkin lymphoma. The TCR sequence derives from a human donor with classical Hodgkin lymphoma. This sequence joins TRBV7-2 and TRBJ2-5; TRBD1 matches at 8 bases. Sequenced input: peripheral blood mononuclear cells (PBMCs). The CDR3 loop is CASSLRQGQETQYF. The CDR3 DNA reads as TGTGCCAGCAGCTTGAGACAGGGGCAGGAGACCCAGTACTTC. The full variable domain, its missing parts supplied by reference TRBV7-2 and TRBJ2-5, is GAGVSQSPSNKVTEKGKDVELRCDPISGHTALYWYRQSLGQGLEFLIYFQGNSAPDKSGLPSDRFSAERTGGSVSTLTIQRTQQEDSAVYLCASSLRQGQETQYFGPGTRLLVL.